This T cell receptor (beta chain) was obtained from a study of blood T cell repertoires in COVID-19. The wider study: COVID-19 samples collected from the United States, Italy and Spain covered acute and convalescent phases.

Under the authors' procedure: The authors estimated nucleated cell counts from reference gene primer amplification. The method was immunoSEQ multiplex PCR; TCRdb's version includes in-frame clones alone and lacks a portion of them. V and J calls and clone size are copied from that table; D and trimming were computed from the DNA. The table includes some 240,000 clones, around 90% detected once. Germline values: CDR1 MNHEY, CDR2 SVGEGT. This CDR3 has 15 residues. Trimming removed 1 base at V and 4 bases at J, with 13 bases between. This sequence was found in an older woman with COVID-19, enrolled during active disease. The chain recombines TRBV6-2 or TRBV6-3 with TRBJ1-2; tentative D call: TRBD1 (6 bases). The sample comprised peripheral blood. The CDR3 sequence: CASSYFGQSPYGYTF. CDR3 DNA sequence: TGTGCCAGCAGTTACTTTGGACAGTCACCCTATGGCTACACCTTC.